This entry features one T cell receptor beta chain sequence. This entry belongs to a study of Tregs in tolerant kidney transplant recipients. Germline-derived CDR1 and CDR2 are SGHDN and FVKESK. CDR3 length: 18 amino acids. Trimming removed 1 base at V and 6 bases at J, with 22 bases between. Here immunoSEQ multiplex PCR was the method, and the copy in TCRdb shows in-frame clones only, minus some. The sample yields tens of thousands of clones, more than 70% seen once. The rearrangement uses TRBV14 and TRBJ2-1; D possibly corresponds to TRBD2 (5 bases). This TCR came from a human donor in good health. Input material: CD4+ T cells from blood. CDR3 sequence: CASSQVPGSLPIGNEQFF. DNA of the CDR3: TGTGCCAGCAGCCAAGTACCGGGATCTCTCCCGATTGGCAATGAGCAGTTCTTC.